This TCR beta chain derives from a study of T-cell reconstitution after alpha-beta-depleted transplantation in children (dated by TCRdb to 2016 to 2017). In the study overall: T-cell immune reconstitution after TCRalphabeta/CD19-depleted allogeneic hematopoietic cell transplantation in children was quantitatively tracked in the study by means of TCR repertoire profiling. Points the paper makes about the study in general: Hyperexpanded clone frequencies declined over subsequent months; after one year, T-cell counts and TCRbeta diversity were mostly attributed to newly produced T cells. About two months after transplant, the apparently early recovery of alphabetaT-cell counts reportedly depended on just several hundred clones that had expanded rapidly and came from non-depleted graft cells. The high TCRbeta diversity at day 60 in some patients was ascribed to recipient T cells and intrathymic progenitors that had survived conditioning.

Spanning cysteine to phenylalanine, the CDR3 consists of 17 amino acids. Just the 51-base CDR3 DNA is kept, in frame starting at base 1. What this sample's treatment or condition label stands for: allogeneic hematopoietic cell transplantation with graft depleted of TCRalphabeta T cells and CD19 B cells. TCRalphabeta/CD19-depleted allogeneic hematopoietic cell grafts were given to the transplant recipients, all of whom were children. The table lists this clonotype with a few counts. What this receptor recognizes is not known. Within one base of it there is no much larger clone, and no base qualities were kept. Library method: PCR. Sequencing used an Illumina HiSeq 2500. Molecular barcoding was employed in the preparation of TCR libraries, with unique molecular identifiers being used to normalize TCRbeta repertoire quantification. The public reads were run again by TCRdb, first through fastp at Q25 and then through MiXCR, and only productive beta chains were kept. Every CDR3 protein is listed once, alongside the most common genes and DNA of its rows. For this sample the table gives more than 300,000 distinct CDR3 sequences, of which 15% to 20% were detected only once. Of the sample, approximately 44% is held by the ten largest clones.

Recombination joined TRBV21-1 with TRBJ2-3; the table's D call, TRBD1, was not checked against the DNA. TRBV21-1 is described as a pseudogene. Here the sequenced sample was PBMCs, mostly from graft donor cells, taken 360 days after TCRalphabeta/CD19-depleted stem cell transplant. The origin of this receptor is a male patient aged 2 to 9 who had a stem cell transplant for acute lymphoblastic leukemia, so the T cells may come from the graft donor. The nucleotide sequence is TGTGCCAGCAGCAAAGGCTTGGGGACCAAGGGCACAGATACGCAGTATTTT. This gives the protein CASSKGLGTKGTDTQYF.